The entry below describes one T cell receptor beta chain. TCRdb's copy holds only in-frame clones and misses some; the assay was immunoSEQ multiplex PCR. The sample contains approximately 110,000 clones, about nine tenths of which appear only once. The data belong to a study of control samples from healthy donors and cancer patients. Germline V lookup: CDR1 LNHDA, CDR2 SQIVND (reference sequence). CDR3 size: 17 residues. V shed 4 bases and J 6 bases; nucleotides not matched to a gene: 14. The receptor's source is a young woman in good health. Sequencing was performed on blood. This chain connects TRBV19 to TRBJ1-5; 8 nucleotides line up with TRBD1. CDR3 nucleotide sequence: TGTGCCAGTAGTAGCCAATCCTGGACAGGGCTGGGTCAGCCCCAGCATTTT. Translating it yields CASSSQSWTGLGQPQHF.